The 27 T cell receptor beta chains presented below share a single source sample, sequenced in a study of T cells in Graves' hyperthyroidism and ophthalmopathy. TCR beta CDR3 regions were amplified from RNA. The HTBI primer set drove a first-round RT-PCR of the TCR CDR3. TCRdb redid the calling of the multiplex PCR reads with MiXCR, one entry per CDR3 protein. The sample lists about 580,000 distinct CDR3 sequences, about half occurring once. Specimen: peripheral blood or thyroid tissue (not recorded which). The origin of the receptors is a young woman with Graves' hyperthyroidism.

This clonotype was detected ten times or more. The V call is TRBV27, the J call TRBJ2-2; D is uncertain. The germline V gene has CDR1 MNHEY and CDR2 SMNVEV (reference sequence). CDR3 length equals 11 residues. The V end was cut by 10 bases, the J end by 7 bases, with 10 bases between. CDR3 sequence (DNA): TGTGCCACCGGGCCTGGCGGGGAGCTGTTTTTT. This translates into CATGPGGELFF.

This clonotype was counted a few times. This chain connects TRBV29-1 to TRBJ1-1, with unresolved D. CDR3 size: 12 residues. Trimming stripped 5 bases from V and 1 base from J, with 8 bases between. The germline V gene has CDR1 SQVTM and CDR2 ANQGSEA. CDR3: CSVRHPNTEAFF. The CDR3, as DNA: TGCAGCGTTAGACACCCGAACACTGAAGCTTTCTTT.

Of note for this clonotype: A single base separates this from a much larger clone, so it may be a read error. The chain couples TRBV4-3 to TRBJ1-5, with 7 positions matching TRBD1. The CDR3 length is 17 residues. Germline CDR1 reads LGHNA; CDR2 reads YSLEER. The CDR3 here is CASSLTTGTLGNRPQHF. CDR3 DNA: TGCGCCAGCAGCCTAACGACAGGGACTTTGGGCAATCGGCCCCAGCATTTT.

The rearrangement links TRBV10-3 to TRBJ1-3; D gene unclear. The V end was cut by 4 bases, the J end by 9 bases, with 16 bases between. Germline V gene lookup returns CDR1 ENHRY and CDR2 SYGVKD. This CDR3 spans 14 amino acids. The CDR3 nucleotides read TGTGCCATCAGTGCGGCGACTAGCGGGAGCACCATATATTTT. Translating it yields CAISAATSGSTIYF.

As to this clonotype: The junction shows a germline mismatch at one end, possibly a read error. The chain links TRBV5-5 to TRBJ1-5; D is perhaps TRBD1 (6 bases). Germline V gives CDR1 SGHKS, CDR2 YYEKEE (reference sequence). CDR3 size: 14 residues. The CDR3 nucleotides are TGCGCCTGCAGCTTGGTGTCAGGGGCTCAGCCCCAGCATTTT. This translates into CACSLVSGAQPQHF.

This clonotype was detected many times. The chain carries TRBV5-6 and TRBJ2-5; D might be TRBD1 (5 bases). Looked up from germline, CDR1 is SGHDT and CDR2 is YYEEEE. V was cut by 1 base and J by 2 bases, with 12 bases left in between. This CDR3 spans 15 amino acids. CDR3 sequence (DNA): TGTGCCAGCAGCTTGCGGTTTGCAGGGCAAGAGACCCAGTACTTC. This codes for CASSLRFAGQETQYF.

In the case of this clonotype: One end of the junction does not line up with germline, which may come from a read error. The chain couples TRBV7-2 to TRBJ1-6; D is possibly TRBD1 (6 bases). Germline V lookup: CDR1 SGHTA, CDR2 FQGNSA. This CDR3 contains 17 residues. The CDR3 DNA reads as TGTGCCAGCAGTTTCATCGGGGGCGGGGAGTGTGATTCTCCCCTCCACTTT. Protein product: CASSFIGGGECDSPLHF. The full variable domain, completed using reference TRBV7-2 and TRBJ1-6, is GAGVSQSPSNKVTEKGKDVELRCDPISGHTALYWYRQSLGQGLEFLIYFQGNSAPDKSGLPSDRFSAERTGGSVSTLTIQRTQQEDSAVYLCASSFIGGGECDSPLHFGNGTRLTVT.

This clonotype was counted at least ten times. The chain has TRBV10-2 and TRBJ1-3, with D possibly being TRBD1 (5 bases). Trimming pared 6 bases from V and 2 bases from J, leaving 8 bases between. CDR3 length: 13 residues. Germline assignment: CDR1 WSHSY and CDR2 SAAADI. CDR3 loop: CASREGTGNTIYF. The CDR3 DNA follows: TGCGCCAGCAGGGAGGGGACTGGAAACACCATATATTTT.

There are many counts of this clonotype. V gene TRBV2 combines with J gene TRBJ1-5; D might be TRBD1 (6 bases). CDR1 SNHLY and CDR2 FYNNEI come from the germline V gene. CDR3 size: 13 residues. V was cut by 4 bases and J by 2 bases, with 6 bases left in between. In DNA, the CDR3 is TGTGCCAGCAGTGGGACAGGCAATCAGCCCCAGCATTTT. It encodes CASSGTGNQPQHF.

The gene calls are TRBV29-1 and TRBJ2-5; 14 bases map to TRBD2. The CDR3 runs 17 residues. Germline V gene lookup returns CDR1 SQVTM and CDR2 ANQGSEA. The trim removed 6 bases at V and 0 bases at J, leaving 9 bases unmatched. CDR3: CSVGTSGSRQYQETQYF. The CDR3 bases are TGCAGCGTAGGGACTAGCGGGAGCAGGCAGTACCAAGAGACCCAGTACTTC.

The chain recombines TRBV9 with TRBJ2-6; 9 bases line up with TRBD1. The CDR3 is made up of 17 amino acids. With V trimmed by 4 bases and J by 3 bases, 8 bases remained unmatched. Germline-derived CDR1 and CDR2 are SGDLS and YYNGEE. The CDR3 sequence is CASSLTTGGRGANVLTF. In DNA, the CDR3 is TGTGCCAGCAGCCTAACGACAGGGGGTCGTGGGGCCAACGTCCTGACTTTC.

Ten or more counts support this clonotype. The rearrangement uses TRBV25-1 and TRBJ1-4; 10 bases match TRBD1. The length of the CDR3 is 16 residues. Germline V gives CDR1 MGHDK, CDR2 SYGVNS. V was pared by 1 base and J by 8 bases, with 7 bases of the junction left unmatched. CDR3 protein: CASSELIGTGDEKLFF. In DNA, the CDR3 is TGTGCCAGCAGTGAATTGATCGGGACAGGGGACGAAAAACTGTTTTTT.

The CDR3 here is CSARQGGQGQHF. CDR3 DNA sequence: TGCAGCGCTAGACAGGGGGGGCAAGGACAGCATTTT. V is TRBV29-1 and J is TRBJ1-5; 9 nucleotides line up with TRBD1. The junction had 11 bases not matched to a gene; V was cut back by 7 bases and J by 13 bases. Germline CDR1 SQVTM, CDR2 ANQGSEA. This CDR3 comprises 12 residues.

Concerning this clonotype itself: A junction end diverges from the germline sequence, so it may reflect a read error. The J gene is TRBJ1-2, the V gene TRBV5-1; D is uncertain. Germline loops: CDR1 SGHRS, CDR2 YFSETQ. There are 16 residues in the CDR3. Here the CDR3 reads CASSLAPAAARYGYTF. The DNA for the CDR3 is TGTGCCAGCAGTTTAGCCCCAGCCGCGGCTCGGTATGGCTACACCTTC.

CDR3 nucleotides: TGTGCCAGCAGTTCCGGCCCCCGGGACAGAGGCCTCACTGAAGCTTTCTTT. This encodes CASSSGPRDRGLTEAFF. The chain joins TRBV12-3 or TRBV12-4 to TRBJ1-1; 7 positions match TRBD1. The trim removed 4 bases at V and 4 bases at J, leaving 15 bases unmatched. The CDR3 has 17 residues.

About this clonotype itself: A junction end diverges from the germline sequence, so it may reflect a read error. This chain connects TRBV2 to TRBJ1-4; no reliable D call. The CDR3 is made up of 10 amino acids. Per germline, CDR1 SNHLY and CDR2 FYNNEI. The CDR3 sequence: CAGRGEKLFF. The CDR3 bases are TGTGCCGGTCGGGGTGAAAAATTGTTTTTT.

This chain joins TRBV7-9 and TRBJ1-4; a possible D gene is TRBD1 (5 bases). Trimming pared 3 bases from V and 6 bases from J, leaving 8 bases between. From germline, CDR1 is SEHNR and CDR2 FQNEAQ (reference sequence). The CDR3 is 13 residues long. The CDR3: CASSLLTDEKLFF. CDR3 bases: TGTGCCAGCAGCTTGTTGACAGATGAAAAACTGTTTTTT.

CDR3 sequence (DNA): TGTGCCAGCAGCGTAGGTGTCGGGAGCTCCTACAATGAGCAGTACTTC. Its translation: CASSVGVGSSYNEQYF. The chain employs TRBV9 and TRBJ2-7, with D possibly matching TRBD2 (6 bases). From germline, CDR1 is SGDLS and CDR2 YYNGEE. The CDR3 is 16 amino acids. Trimming cost V 0 bases and J 7 bases, with 20 bases left between them.

This clonotype turned up a few times. The chain is built from TRBV18 and TRBJ2-3; D gene unclear. CDR1 KGHSH and CDR2 LQKENI come from the germline V gene. The CDR3 spans 12 residues. Deletions cut 3 bases from V and 4 bases from J, with 5 bases between. The CDR3 sequence: CASSPRSDTQYF. The CDR3 nucleotides read TGTGCCAGCTCACCCCGGTCAGATACGCAGTATTTT.

In this sample, this clonotype turned up many times. CDR3 sequence reads: CSARRGGANNQPQHF. The CDR3 DNA is TGCAGTGCCCGGAGAGGGGGCGCGAACAATCAGCCCCAGCATTTT. V is TRBV20-1 and J is TRBJ1-5, with 7 positions matching TRBD1. This CDR3 region has 15 residues. Germline assignment: CDR1 DFQATT and CDR2 SNEGSKA (reference sequence). The junction had 11 bases not matched to a gene; V was cut back by 6 bases and J by 3 bases.

The chain links TRBV24-1 to TRBJ1-2; D is perhaps TRBD1 (5 bases). CDR1 is KGHDR and CDR2 is SFDVKD in the germline V gene. The CDR3 totals 16 residues. Trimming took off 4 bases at V and 1 base at J, with 15 bases between the two ends. This CDR3 reads CATSDPGRYLNYGYTF. DNA of the CDR3: TGTGCCACCAGTGACCCGGGACGCTACCTTAACTATGGCTACACCTTC.

This clonotype has at least ten counts. The chain is built from TRBV29-1 and TRBJ2-6, with D unresolved. Trimming removed 2 bases at V and 1 base at J, with 12 bases between. The CDR3 covers 16 residues. Germline CDR1 is SQVTM and CDR2 is ANQGSEA. For the CDR3, the DNA is TGCAGCGTTGAACACCATGTCGGGTCTGGGGCCAACGTCCTGACTTTC. Translated, it gives CSVEHHVGSGANVLTF.

This clonotype appeared many times. The CDR3 DNA follows: TGCAGCGTTGTCTGGGATTTCGCCTACGAGCAGTACTTC. It yields the protein CSVVWDFAYEQYF. The chain has TRBV29-1 and TRBJ2-7, with no clear D. This CDR3 spans 13 amino acids. Per the germline V gene, CDR1 is SQVTM and CDR2 is ANQGSEA. V lost 4 bases to trimming and J lost 2 bases, with 12 bases between them.

This clonotype showed up just once. This sequence joins TRBV7-2 and TRBJ2-5; tentatively, D is TRBD2 (6 bases). CDR3 length: 12 amino acids. V gave up 5 bases and J gave up 9 bases, with 13 bases separating them. Germline V gene data show CDR1 as SGHTA and CDR2 as FQGNSA. The CDR3: CASSERGGPQYF. In nucleotides, the CDR3 is TGTGCCAGCAGCGAACGTGGAGGGCCCCAGTACTTC.

This chain links TRBV7-9 with TRBJ2-6; no definite D call. V lost 5 bases and J lost 8, with 1 base in between. This CDR3 region has 10 residues. Germline V gives CDR1 SEHNR, CDR2 FQNEAQ (reference sequence). DNA of the CDR3: TGTGCCAGCAGCACCAACGTCCTGACTTTC. Translated, it gives CASSTNVLTF.

This chain uses TRBV2 with TRBJ1-5; D gene uncertain. Germline CDR1 SNHLY, CDR2 FYNNEI. The CDR3 sequence is 13 residues long. The germline V and J ends were trimmed by 2 bases and 11 bases, with 13 bases remaining between them. The CDR3: CASSELAGVTQHF. CDR3 coding DNA: TGTGCCAGCAGTGAACTGGCGGGAGTGACCCAGCATTTT.

This clonotype appeared many times. The rearrangement joins TRBV2 to TRBJ1-5; D is perhaps TRBD1 (5 bases). Looked up from germline, CDR1 is SNHLY and CDR2 is FYNNEI. Trimming stripped 6 bases from V and 4 bases from J, with 10 bases between. The CDR3 is made up of 13 amino acids. The CDR3 sequence is CASSWDLNQPQHF. In DNA, the CDR3 is TGTGCCAGCAGCTGGGACCTGAATCAGCCCCAGCATTTT.